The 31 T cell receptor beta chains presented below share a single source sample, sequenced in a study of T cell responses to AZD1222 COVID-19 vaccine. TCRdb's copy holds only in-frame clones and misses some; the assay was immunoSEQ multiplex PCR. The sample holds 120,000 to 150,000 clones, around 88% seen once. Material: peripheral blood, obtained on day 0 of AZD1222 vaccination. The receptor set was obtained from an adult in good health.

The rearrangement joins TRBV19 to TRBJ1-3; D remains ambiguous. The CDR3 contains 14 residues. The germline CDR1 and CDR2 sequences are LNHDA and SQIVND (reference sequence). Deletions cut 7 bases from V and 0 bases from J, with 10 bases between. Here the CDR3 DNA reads TGTGCCAGTACCCAGACGGACTCTGGAAACACCATATATTTT. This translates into CASTQTDSGNTIYF.

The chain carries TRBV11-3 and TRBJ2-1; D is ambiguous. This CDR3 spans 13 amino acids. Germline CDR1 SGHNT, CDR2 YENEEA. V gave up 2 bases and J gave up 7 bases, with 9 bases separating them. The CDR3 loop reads CASSLSDRNEQFF. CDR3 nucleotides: TGTGCCAGCAGCTTAAGTGATAGGAATGAGCAGTTCTTC. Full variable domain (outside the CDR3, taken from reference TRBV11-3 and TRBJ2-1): EAGVVQSPRYKIIEKKQPVAFWCNPISGHNTLYWYLQNLGQGPELLIRYENEEAVDDSQLPKDRFSAERLKGVDSTLKIQPAELGDSAVYLCASSLSDRNEQFFGPGTRLTVL.

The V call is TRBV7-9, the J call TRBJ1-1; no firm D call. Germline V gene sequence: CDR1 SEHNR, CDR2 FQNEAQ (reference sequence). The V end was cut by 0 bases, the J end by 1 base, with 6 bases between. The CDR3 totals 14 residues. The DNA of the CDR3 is TGTGCCAGCAGCTTAGCAATTACGAACACTGAAGCTTTCTTT. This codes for CASSLAITNTEAFF.

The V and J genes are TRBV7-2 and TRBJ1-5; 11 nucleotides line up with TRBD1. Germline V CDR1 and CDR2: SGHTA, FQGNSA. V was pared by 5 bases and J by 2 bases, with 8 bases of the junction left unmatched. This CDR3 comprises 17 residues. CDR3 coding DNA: TGTGCCAGCAGCCTCGGGACAGGGGGAGGCCGCAATCAGCCCCAGCATTTT. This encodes CASSLGTGGGRNQPQHF.

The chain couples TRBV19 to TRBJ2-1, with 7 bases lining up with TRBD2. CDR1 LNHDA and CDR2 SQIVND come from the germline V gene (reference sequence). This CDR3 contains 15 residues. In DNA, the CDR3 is TGTGCTGTGCGTAGAGGGGCGGGGGTAGGTAATGAGCAGTTCTTC. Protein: CAVRRGAGVGNEQFF. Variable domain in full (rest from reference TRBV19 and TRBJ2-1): DGGITQSPKYLFRKEGQNVTLSCEQNLNHDAMYWYRQDPGQGLRLIYYSQIVNDFQKGDIAEGYSVSREKKESFPLTVTSAQKNPTAFYLCAVRRGAGVGNEQFFGPGTRLTVL.

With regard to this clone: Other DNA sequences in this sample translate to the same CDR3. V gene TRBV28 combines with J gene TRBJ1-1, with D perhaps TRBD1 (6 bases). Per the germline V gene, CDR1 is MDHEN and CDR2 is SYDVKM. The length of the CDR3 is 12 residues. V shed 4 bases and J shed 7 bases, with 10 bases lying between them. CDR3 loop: CASSSTGREAFF. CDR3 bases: TGTGCCAGCAGTTCAACAGGGCGTGAAGCTTTCTTT.

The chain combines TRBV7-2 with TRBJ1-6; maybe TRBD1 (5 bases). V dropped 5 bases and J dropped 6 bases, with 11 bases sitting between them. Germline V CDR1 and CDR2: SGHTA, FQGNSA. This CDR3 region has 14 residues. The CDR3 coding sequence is TGTGCCAGCAGCCCCGGGGGTGGTAATTCACCCCTCCACTTT. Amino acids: CASSPGGGNSPLHF.

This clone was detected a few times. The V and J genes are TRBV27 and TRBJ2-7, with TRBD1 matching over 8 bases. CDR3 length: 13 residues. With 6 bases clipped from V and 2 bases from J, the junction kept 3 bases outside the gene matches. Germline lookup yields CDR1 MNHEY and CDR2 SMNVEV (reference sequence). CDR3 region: CASRKQGAYEQYF. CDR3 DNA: TGTGCCAGCAGAAAACAGGGGGCCTACGAGCAGTACTTC.

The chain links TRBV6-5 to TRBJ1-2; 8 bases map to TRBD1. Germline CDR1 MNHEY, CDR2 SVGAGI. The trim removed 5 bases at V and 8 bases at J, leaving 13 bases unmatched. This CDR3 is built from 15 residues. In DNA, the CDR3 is TGTGCCAGCAGTCAGGACAGGGTATGGGGTTGGGGCTACACCTTC. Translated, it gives CASSQDRVWGWGYTF.

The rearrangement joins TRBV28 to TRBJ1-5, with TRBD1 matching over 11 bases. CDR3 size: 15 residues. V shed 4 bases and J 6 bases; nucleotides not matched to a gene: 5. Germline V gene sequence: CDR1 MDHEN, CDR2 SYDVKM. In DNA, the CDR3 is TGTGCCAGCAGTTCCGGCGGGACAGGGGGTCAGCCCCAGCATTTT. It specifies CASSSGGTGGQPQHF.

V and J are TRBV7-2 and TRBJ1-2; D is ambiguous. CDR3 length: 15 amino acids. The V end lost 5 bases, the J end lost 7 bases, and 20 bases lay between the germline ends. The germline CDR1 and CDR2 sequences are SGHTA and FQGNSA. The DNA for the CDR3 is TGTGCCAGCAGCCCCTACTGGACTACTATAGGTGGCTACACCTTC. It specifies CASSPYWTTIGGYTF.

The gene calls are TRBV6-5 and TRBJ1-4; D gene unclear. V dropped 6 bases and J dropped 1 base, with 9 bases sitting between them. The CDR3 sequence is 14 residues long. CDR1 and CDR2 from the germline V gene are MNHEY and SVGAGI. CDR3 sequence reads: CASSLRGTNEKLFF. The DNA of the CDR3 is TGTGCCAGCAGCCTACGGGGAACTAATGAAAAACTGTTTTTT.

CDR3: CASSLESPRYTF. The CDR3 region has the DNA TGTGCCAGCAGCTTAGAAAGTCCCCGCTACACCTTC. The chain couples TRBV7-2 to TRBJ1-2, with D unresolved. CDR3 length equals 12 residues. Trimming removed 1 base from V and 9 bases from J, with 9 bases in between. In germline, CDR1 is SGHTA, CDR2 FQGNSA.

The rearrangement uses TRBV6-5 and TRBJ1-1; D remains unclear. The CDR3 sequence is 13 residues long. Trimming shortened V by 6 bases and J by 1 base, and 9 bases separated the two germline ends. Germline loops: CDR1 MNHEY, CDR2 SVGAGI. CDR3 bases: TGTGCCAGCAGGCAGGATCGGAACACTGAAGCTTTCTTT. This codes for CASRQDRNTEAFF.

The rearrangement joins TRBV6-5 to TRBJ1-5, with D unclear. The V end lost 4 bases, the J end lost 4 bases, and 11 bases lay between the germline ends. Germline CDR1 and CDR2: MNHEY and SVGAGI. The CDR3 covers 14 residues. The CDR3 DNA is TGTGCCAGCAGTTTTACAGATTCAAATCAGCCCCAGCATTTT. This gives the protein CASSFTDSNQPQHF.

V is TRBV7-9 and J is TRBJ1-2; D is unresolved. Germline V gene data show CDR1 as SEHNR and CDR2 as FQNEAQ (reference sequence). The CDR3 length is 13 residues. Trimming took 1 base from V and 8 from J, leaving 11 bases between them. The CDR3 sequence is CASSLEEVSGYTF. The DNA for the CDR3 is TGTGCCAGCAGCTTAGAGGAGGTAAGCGGCTACACCTTC.

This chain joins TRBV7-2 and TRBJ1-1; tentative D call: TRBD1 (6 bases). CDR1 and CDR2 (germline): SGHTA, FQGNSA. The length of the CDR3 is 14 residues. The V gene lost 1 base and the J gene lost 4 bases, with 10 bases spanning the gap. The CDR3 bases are TGTGCCAGCAGCTTAGGGACAGTAAGCACTGAAGCTTTCTTT. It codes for CASSLGTVSTEAFF.

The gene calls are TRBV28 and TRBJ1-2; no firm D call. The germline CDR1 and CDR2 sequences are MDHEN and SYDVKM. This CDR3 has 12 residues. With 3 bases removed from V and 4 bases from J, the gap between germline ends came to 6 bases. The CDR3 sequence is CASSFRSYGYTF. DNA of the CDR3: TGTGCCAGCAGTTTTAGATCCTATGGCTACACCTTC.

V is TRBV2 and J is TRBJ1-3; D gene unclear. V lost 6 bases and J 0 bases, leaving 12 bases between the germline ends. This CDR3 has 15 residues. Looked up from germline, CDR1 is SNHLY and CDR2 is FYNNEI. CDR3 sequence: CASRPDGVSGNTIYF. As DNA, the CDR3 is TGTGCCAGCAGGCCTGACGGGGTCTCTGGAAACACCATATATTTT. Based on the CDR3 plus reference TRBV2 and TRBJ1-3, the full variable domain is EPEVTQTPSHQVTQMGQEVILRCVPISNHLYFYWYRQILGQKVEFLVSFYNNEISEKSEIFDDQFSVERPDGSNFTLKIRSTKLEDSAMYFCASRPDGVSGNTIYFGEGSWLTVV.

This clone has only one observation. The CDR3 loop is CSVAQGITEAFF. Here the CDR3 DNA reads TGCAGCGTGGCTCAGGGGATAACTGAAGCTTTCTTT. V usage is TRBV29-1 and J usage is TRBJ1-1; a weak D match, TRBD1 (6 bases). Germline V CDR1 and CDR2: SQVTM, ANQGSEA. Trimming pared 6 bases from V and 5 bases from J, leaving 13 bases between. The CDR3 covers 12 residues.

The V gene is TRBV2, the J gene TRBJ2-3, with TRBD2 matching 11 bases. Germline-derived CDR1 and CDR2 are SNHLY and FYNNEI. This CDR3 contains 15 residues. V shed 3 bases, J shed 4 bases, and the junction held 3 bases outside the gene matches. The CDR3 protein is CASSEGLAAPDTQYF. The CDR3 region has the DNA TGTGCCAGCAGTGAGGGACTAGCGGCCCCAGATACGCAGTATTTT. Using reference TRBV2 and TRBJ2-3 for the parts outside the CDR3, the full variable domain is EPEVTQTPSHQVTQMGQEVILRCVPISNHLYFYWYRQILGQKVEFLVSFYNNEISEKSEIFDDQFSVERPDGSNFTLKIRSTKLEDSAMYFCASSEGLAAPDTQYFGPGTRLTVL.

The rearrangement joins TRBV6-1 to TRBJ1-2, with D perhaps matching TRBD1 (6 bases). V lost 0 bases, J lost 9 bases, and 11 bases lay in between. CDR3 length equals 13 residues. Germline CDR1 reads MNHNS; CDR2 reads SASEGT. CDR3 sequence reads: CASSEATGLSYTF. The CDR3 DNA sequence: TGTGCCAGCAGTGAAGCAACAGGGTTGAGCTACACCTTC.

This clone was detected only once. CDR3 sequence (DNA): TGTGCCAGCAGCCGACAAGGCGTCGGCTACACCTTC. Its translation: CASSRQGVGYTF. The genes are TRBV28 and TRBJ1-2; no clear D. The CDR3 covers 12 residues. The germline V gene encodes CDR1 MDHEN and CDR2 SYDVKM. V lost 6 bases and J 8 bases, leaving 13 bases between the germline ends.

In nucleotides, the CDR3 is TGTGCCAGCAGCAATGCAGGACGTACTAGCAACACCGGGGAGCTGTTTTTT. This encodes CASSNAGRTSNTGELFF. The chain uses TRBV7-9 and TRBJ2-2; the D gene is possibly TRBD2 (6 bases). There are 17 residues in the CDR3. With 5 bases removed from V and 2 bases from J, the gap between germline ends came to 18 bases. The germline gives CDR1 SEHNR, CDR2 FQNEAQ (reference sequence).

DNA of the CDR3: TGTGCCAGCAGTTACTCCTTTTTAGCGTCCACTGAAGCTTTCTTT. It translates to CASSYSFLASTEAFF. The rearrangement uses TRBV6-5 and TRBJ1-1; no definite D call. The CDR3 consists of 15 residues. CDR1 is MNHEY, CDR2 SVGAGI, per germline. Trimming left V 0 bases short and J 4 bases short, with 12 bases between.

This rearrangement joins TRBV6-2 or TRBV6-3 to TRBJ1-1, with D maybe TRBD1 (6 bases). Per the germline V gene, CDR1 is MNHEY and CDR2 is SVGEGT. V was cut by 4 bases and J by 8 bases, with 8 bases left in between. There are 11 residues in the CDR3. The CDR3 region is CASSSRGEAFF. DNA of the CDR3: TGTGCCAGCAGTTCAAGGGGGGAAGCTTTCTTT.

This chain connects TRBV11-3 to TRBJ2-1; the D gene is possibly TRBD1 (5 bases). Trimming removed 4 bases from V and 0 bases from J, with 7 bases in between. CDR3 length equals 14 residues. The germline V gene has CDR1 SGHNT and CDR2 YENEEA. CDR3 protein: CASSSQGSYNEQFF. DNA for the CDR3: TGTGCCAGCAGCTCCCAGGGCTCCTACAATGAGCAGTTCTTC. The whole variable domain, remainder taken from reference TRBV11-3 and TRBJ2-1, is EAGVVQSPRYKIIEKKQPVAFWCNPISGHNTLYWYLQNLGQGPELLIRYENEEAVDDSQLPKDRFSAERLKGVDSTLKIQPAELGDSAVYLCASSSQGSYNEQFFGPGTRLTVL.

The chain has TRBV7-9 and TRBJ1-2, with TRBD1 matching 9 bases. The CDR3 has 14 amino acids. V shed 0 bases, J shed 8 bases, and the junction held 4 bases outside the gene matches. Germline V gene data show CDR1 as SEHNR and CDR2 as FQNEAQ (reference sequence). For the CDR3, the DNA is TGTGCCAGCAGCTTAGCCACAGGGGGCGCGGGCTACACCTTC. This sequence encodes CASSLATGGAGYTF.

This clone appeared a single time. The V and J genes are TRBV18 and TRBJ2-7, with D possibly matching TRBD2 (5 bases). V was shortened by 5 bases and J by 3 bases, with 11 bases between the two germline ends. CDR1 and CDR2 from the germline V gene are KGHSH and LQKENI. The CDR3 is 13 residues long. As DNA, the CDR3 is TGTGCCAGCTCAGACTCGGGAAACTACGAGCAGTACTTC. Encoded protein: CASSDSGNYEQYF.

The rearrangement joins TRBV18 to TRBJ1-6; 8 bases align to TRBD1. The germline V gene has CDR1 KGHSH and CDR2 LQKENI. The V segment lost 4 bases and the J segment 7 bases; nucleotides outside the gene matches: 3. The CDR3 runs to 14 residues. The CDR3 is CASSRQGANSPLHF. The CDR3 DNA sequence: TGTGCCAGCTCACGGCAGGGGGCCAATTCACCCCTCCACTTT.

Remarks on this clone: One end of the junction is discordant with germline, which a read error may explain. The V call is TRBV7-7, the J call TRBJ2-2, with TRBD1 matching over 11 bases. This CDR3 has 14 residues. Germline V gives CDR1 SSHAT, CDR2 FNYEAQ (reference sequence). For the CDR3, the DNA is TGTGCTAGCAGCTTGGGACAGGGGGCCGGGGAGCTGTTTTTT. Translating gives CASSLGQGAGELFF.